These 7 T cell receptor beta chains originate from one sample sequenced in a study of cytomegalovirus exposure and HLA in healthy donors. PCR primers comprised 60 Vbeta and 13 Jbeta primers. The protocol was immunoSEQ multiplex PCR, while the TCRdb copy is restricted to in-frame clones and leaves out a portion. The data show some 190,000 clones, 65% to 90% seen once. Sequencing used PBMCs. The origin of the receptors is a woman in her 30s in good health and CMV-seronegative.

The chain joins TRBV5-1 to TRBJ2-5, with D possibly being TRBD1 (5 bases). V lost 7 bases to trimming and J lost 2 bases, with 9 bases between them. The CDR3 is 12 residues long. Germline V lookup: CDR1 SGHRS, CDR2 YFSETQ. In DNA, the CDR3 is TGCGCCAGCCGGCCAGGGCAAGAGACCCAGTACTTC. Protein product: CASRPGQETQYF.

The V gene is TRBV18, the J gene TRBJ1-5; 8 bases line up with TRBD1. The junction had 6 bases not matched to a gene; V was cut back by 3 bases and J by 5 bases. Germline loops: CDR1 KGHSH, CDR2 LQKENI. The CDR3 loop spans 15 amino acids. CDR3 residues: CASSPTGGVDQPQHF. The CDR3 DNA reads as TGTGCCAGCTCACCTACAGGGGGAGTCGATCAGCCCCAGCATTTT.

This chain joins TRBV5-1 and TRBJ2-7; D is possibly TRBD1 (5 bases). Germline V gene data show CDR1 as SGHRS and CDR2 as YFSETQ. CDR3 size: 13 residues. The ends were cut back, 5 bases at V and 2 bases at J, with 11 bases in the middle. CDR3 protein: CASSEQGTYEQYF. The CDR3 DNA reads as TGCGCCAGCAGTGAGCAGGGAACCTACGAGCAGTACTTC.

The chain uses TRBV27 and TRBJ1-6; D is perhaps TRBD1 (5 bases). Trimming took off 5 bases at V and 10 bases at J, with 12 bases between the two ends. This CDR3 region has 13 residues. Germline CDR1 is MNHEY and CDR2 is SMNVEV (reference sequence). CDR3 sequence reads: CASSPLRGSPLHF. CDR3 nucleotide sequence: TGTGCCAGCAGTCCCCTCCGGGGGTCACCCCTCCACTTT.

In its sample, this clone was seen once. The chain combines TRBV7-2 with TRBJ2-7; the match to TRBD2 covers 10 bases. J gave up 7 bases and V 1 base, and 13 bases lay outside the gene matches. Germline V CDR1 and CDR2: SGHTA, FQGNSA. The CDR3 extends over 17 amino acids. The CDR3 DNA follows: TGTGCCAGCAGCTTAGTGGGGTGGCTAGCGGGAGTAGGAGAGCAGTACTTC. Its translation is CASSLVGWLAGVGEQYF. The full variable domain, its missing parts supplied by reference TRBV7-2 and TRBJ2-7, is GAGVSQSPSNKVTEKGKDVELRCDPISGHTALYWYRQSLGQGLEFLIYFQGNSAPDKSGLPSDRFSAERTGGSVSTLTIQRTQQEDSAVYLCASSLVGWLAGVGEQYFGPGTRLTVT.

The chain combines TRBV6-1 with TRBJ2-7; TRBD1 aligns across 8 bases. CDR1 and CDR2 (germline): MNHNS, SASEGT. This CDR3 is built from 13 residues. Trimming at V came to 7 bases and at J to 8 bases, leaving 10 bases not matched to a gene. CDR3 amino acids: CASIARDRSQQYF. The CDR3 bases are TGTGCCAGCATAGCAAGGGACAGGTCCCAGCAGTACTTC.

V gene TRBV27 combines with J gene TRBJ2-5; a weak D match, TRBD2 (6 bases). The CDR3 is 17 residues long. The germline CDR1 and CDR2 sequences are MNHEY and SMNVEV (reference sequence). The V and J ends lost 4 bases and 5 bases respectively, with 23 bases between them. The CDR3 protein is CASSSLRDWARTETQYF. The CDR3 bases are TGTGCCAGCAGTTCCCTCCGGGACTGGGCTAGGACGGAGACCCAGTACTTC.